This T cell receptor beta chain appears in the sequencing data of a study of cytomegalovirus exposure and HLA in healthy donors. Overall study results and limits: The classifier was said to identify cytomegalovirus status with high specificity and sensitivity. There were some V segments, including TRBV6-2 and TRBV6-3, excluded as indistinguishable. A previous analysis found most TCR beta V segments productive roughly 87% or roughly 30% of the time. An assumption of roughly uniform sequencing depth across donors underlay the presence/absence analyses.

The V end was cut by 4 bases, the J end by 5 bases, with 15 bases between. CDR1 and CDR2 (germline): SGHNT, YYREEE (reference sequence). The CDR3 has 14 residues. Regarding this clone: What it recognizes is unknown.

Both 60 Vbeta primers and 13 Jbeta primers went into the PCR. Sequencing used immunoSEQ multiplex PCR; TCRdb keeps in-frame clones, though not all of them. The table has about 130,000 clones, more than 9.5% seen once. The clonotype originates from a man aged 45-65 years in good health and CMV-seronegative. The chain has TRBV5-4 and TRBJ1-2, with TRBD1 as a possible D gene (6 bases). Source material: PBMCs. The CDR3 loop reads CASSPWGGAYGYTF. CDR3 DNA sequence: TGTGCCAGCAGCCCCTGGGGGGGCGCGTATGGCTACACCTTC.